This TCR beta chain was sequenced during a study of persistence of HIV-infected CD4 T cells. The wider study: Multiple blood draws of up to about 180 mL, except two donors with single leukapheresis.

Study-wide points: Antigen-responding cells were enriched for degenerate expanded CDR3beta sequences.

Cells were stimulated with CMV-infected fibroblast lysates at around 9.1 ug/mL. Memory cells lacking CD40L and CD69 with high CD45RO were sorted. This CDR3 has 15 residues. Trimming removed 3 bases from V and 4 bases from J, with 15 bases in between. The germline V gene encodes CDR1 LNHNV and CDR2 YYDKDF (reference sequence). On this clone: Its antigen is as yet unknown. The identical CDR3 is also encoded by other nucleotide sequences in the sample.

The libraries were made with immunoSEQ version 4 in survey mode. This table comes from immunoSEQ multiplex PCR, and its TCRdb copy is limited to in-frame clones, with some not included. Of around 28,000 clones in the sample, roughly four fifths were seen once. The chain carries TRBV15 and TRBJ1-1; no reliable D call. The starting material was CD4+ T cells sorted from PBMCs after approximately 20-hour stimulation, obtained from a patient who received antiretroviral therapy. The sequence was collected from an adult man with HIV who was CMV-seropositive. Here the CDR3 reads CATSSGGVPGTEAFF. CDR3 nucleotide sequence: TGTGCCACCAGCAGCGGAGGAGTCCCCGGCACTGAAGCTTTCTTT.